This T cell receptor beta chain is drawn from a study of blood T cell repertoires in COVID-19. In the study's own analysis: Researchers report that nucleated cell counts were estimated from reference gene primer amplification. Method: immunoSEQ multiplex PCR; TCRdb's copy keeps in-frame clones and lacks some. Clonal size and the V and J genes are those of that table, whereas D and trimming came from the DNA. Here the sample spans 260,000 or so clones, approximately 90% being singletons. Input material: PBMCs or T cells enriched from blood (not recorded which). The receptor comes from a woman in her twenties or thirties with acute COVID-19.

The chain's CDR3 is CASSFAPRGNGEKLFF. The CDR3, as DNA: TGCGCCAGCAGCTTCGCCCCCCGGGGAAACGGTGAAAAACTGTTTTTT. The chain employs TRBV5-1 and TRBJ1-4; D unresolved. V was clipped by 2 bases and J by 7 bases, with 18 bases between them. CDR3 length: 16 amino acids. Germline assignment: CDR1 SGHRS and CDR2 YFSETQ.